Reported below is one T cell receptor beta chain. Trimming removed 1 base from V and 4 bases from J, with 14 bases in between. Germline CDR1 and CDR2: MGHRA and YSYEKL. This CDR3 spans 16 amino acids. Produced via immunoSEQ multiplex PCR; TCRdb's table is partial and in-frame only. The sample records 45,000 to 55,000 clones, roughly 90% being singletons. These data come from a study of T cell changes during pregnancy in multiple sclerosis. This sequence was found in a female donor with multiple sclerosis, enrolled in a pregnancy study. The J gene is TRBJ2-1, the V gene TRBV4-1, with a tentative D call TRBD1 (5 bases). The material sequenced was peripheral blood, taken in the first trimester of pregnancy. The CDR3 nucleotides read TGCGCCAGCAGCCAAGTAGGGGCCAGGGCGTACAATGAGCAGTTCTTC. Translated, it gives CASSQVGARAYNEQFF.